This T cell receptor beta chain was recovered during a study of response to subunit inactivated influenza vaccine. Study outcomes and limitations: The authors proposed limited new T cell recruitment per seasonal influenza vaccination.

In this sample, this clonotype turned up a few times. No antigen is known for it. The germline gives CDR1 SGHRS, CDR2 YFSETQ. The ends lost 3 bases at V and 0 bases at J; junction bases unmatched: 14. The CDR3 is made up of 20 amino acids. TCRdb ran MiXCR on the RT-PCR reads and lists one entry per CDR3 protein. Of under 850,000 distinct CDR3 sequences in the sample, less than 20% were seen once. The V call is TRBV5-1, the J call TRBJ2-4, with TRBD2 matching 11 bases. Material: PBMCs from blood, obtained about 5 days after vaccination. This clonotype was obtained from a man between 45 and 60 years old who received an inactivated influenza vaccine. DNA of the CDR3: TGCGCCAGCAGCTCCCCTCGTGGTAGCGGGAGGGTCCTAGCCAAAAACATTCAGTACTTC. Its protein product is CASSSPRGSGRVLAKNIQYF.